A selection of T cell receptor beta chains follows, all from one sample in a study of blood T cell repertoires in COVID-19. The table came from immunoSEQ multiplex PCR; TCRdb's copy has only in-frame clones and leaves some out. The top ten hold 4.8% of the sample, which has fewer than 45,000 clones, 70% to 90% seen once. Sequencing was carried out using peripheral blood. The source is a man in his forties or fifties with active COVID-19. Both conserved end residues are part of each CDR3. The D gene is left open where the match is weak. Not every row has a clone size; where given, it reads once, few, many or a size class.

TRBJ2-1,TRBD2,TRBV28,NA,CASSPLAGGSYNEQFF,TGTGCCAGCAGTCCCTTAGCGGGGGGCTCCTACAATGAGCAGTTCTTC
TRBJ1-2,NA,TRBV5-1,NA,CASSLRSSGNYGYTF,TGCGCCAGCAGCCTCAGGTCTTCTGGTAACTATGGCTACACCTTC
TRBJ2-1,TRBD1,TRBV19,NA,CASSDRGTDEQFF,TGTGCCAGTAGCGACAGGGGTACGGATGAGCAGTTCTTC
TRBJ1-5,NA,TRBV7-9,NA,CASSSGPGNQPQHF,TGTGCCAGCAGCTCTGGGCCCGGCAATCAGCCCCAGCATTTT
TRBJ2-7,NA,TRBV7-9,NA,CASSLGPFEGYF,TGTGCCAGCAGCTTGGGGCCATTTGAAGGGTACTTC
TRBJ2-2,TRBD2,TRBV2,NA,CASNTPGGGWTGELFF,TGTGCCAGCAACACTCCGGGAGGGGGGTGGACCGGGGAGCTGTTTTTT
TRBJ1-2,TRBD1,TRBV4-2,NA,CASSQETGGSYGYTF,TGTGCCAGCAGCCAAGAGACAGGGGGCTCCTATGGCTACACCTTC
TRBJ2-7,NA,TRBV12-3/TRBV12-4,NA,CASSLSGGYEQYF,TGTGCCAGCAGTCTCTCCGGGGGCTACGAGCAGTACTTC
TRBJ1-5,NA,TRBV6-2/TRBV6-3,NA,CASSGDRPGGPQHF,TGTGCCAGCAGTGGCGACAGGCCCGGAGGGCCCCAGCATTTT
TRBJ1-5,NA,TRBV4-1,few,CASSQGQENQPQHF,TGCGCCAGCAGCCAAGGACAGGAGAATCAGCCCCAGCATTTT
TRBJ1-1,NA,TRBV5-1,few,CASSTRADRRNTEAFF,TGCGCCAGCAGCACGAGAGCAGACAGACGAAACACTGAAGCTTTCTTT
TRBJ1-5,TRBD1,TRBV6-6,NA,CASSHPGQGNQPQHF,TGTGCCAGCAGCCATCCGGGACAGGGCAATCAGCCCCAGCATTTT
TRBJ1-1,NA,TRBV4-3,once,CASSQVPTGTNTEAFF,TGCGCCAGCAGCCAGGTTCCTACAGGGACCAACACTGAAGCTTTCTTT
TRBJ1-2,NA,TRBV18,NA,CASSRNRDNYGYTF,TGTGCCAGCTCACGTAACAGGGATAACTATGGCTACACCTTC
TRBJ2-7,NA,TRBV12-3/TRBV12-4,NA,CASSLRGSYEQYF,TGTGCCAGCAGCCTCAGGGGCTCCTACGAGCAGTACTTC
TRBJ2-3,NA,TRBV6-2/TRBV6-3,NA,CASSYTTHSTDTQYF,TGTGCCAGCAGTTACACTACACATAGCACAGATACGCAGTATTTT
TRBJ1-4,TRBD1,TRBV7-9,few,CASSGYGTANEKLFF,TGTGCCAGCAGCGGCTACGGGACAGCTAATGAAAAACTGTTTTTT